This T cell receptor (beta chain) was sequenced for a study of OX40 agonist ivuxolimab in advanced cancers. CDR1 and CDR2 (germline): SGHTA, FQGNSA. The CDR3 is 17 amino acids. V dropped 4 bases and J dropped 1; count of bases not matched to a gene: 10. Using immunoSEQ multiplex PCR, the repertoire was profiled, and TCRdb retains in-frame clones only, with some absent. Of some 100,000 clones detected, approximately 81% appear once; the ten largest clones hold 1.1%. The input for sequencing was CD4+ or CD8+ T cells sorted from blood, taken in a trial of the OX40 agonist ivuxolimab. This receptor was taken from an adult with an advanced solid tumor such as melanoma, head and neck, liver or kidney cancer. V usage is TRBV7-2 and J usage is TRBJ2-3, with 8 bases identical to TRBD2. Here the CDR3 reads CASSYNGGAGGTDTQYF. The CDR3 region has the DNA TGTGCCAGCAGCTATAACGGGGGGGCAGGCGGCACAGATACGCAGTATTTT.